This TCR beta chain stems from a study of CD8 T cells in Susac syndrome. Random hexamers were used to reverse transcribe an amount of about 0.5 to 1 ug RNA. Amplification of TCR beta CDR3 across 54 Vbeta and 13 Jbeta was performed with immunoSEQ multiplex PCR. TCRdb reprocessed the immunoSEQ multiplex PCR reads with MiXCR, giving one entry per CDR3 protein. The table records more than 110,000 distinct CDR3 sequences, 85% to 95% of them present only once. V was shortened by 4 bases and J by 15 bases, with 22 bases between the two germline ends. This CDR3 comprises 13 residues. The germline V gene encodes CDR1 GTSNPN and CDR2 SVGIG (reference sequence).

The material sequenced was CD4+ T cells from PBMCs. V usage is TRBV30 and J usage is TRBJ2-1, with a tentative D call TRBD1 (6 bases). The receptor was isolated from a human donor with Susac syndrome. The CDR3 loop reads CAWTGVNWERAFF. CDR3 DNA: TGTGCCTGGACAGGGGTAAATTGGGAGCGTGCGTTCTTC.